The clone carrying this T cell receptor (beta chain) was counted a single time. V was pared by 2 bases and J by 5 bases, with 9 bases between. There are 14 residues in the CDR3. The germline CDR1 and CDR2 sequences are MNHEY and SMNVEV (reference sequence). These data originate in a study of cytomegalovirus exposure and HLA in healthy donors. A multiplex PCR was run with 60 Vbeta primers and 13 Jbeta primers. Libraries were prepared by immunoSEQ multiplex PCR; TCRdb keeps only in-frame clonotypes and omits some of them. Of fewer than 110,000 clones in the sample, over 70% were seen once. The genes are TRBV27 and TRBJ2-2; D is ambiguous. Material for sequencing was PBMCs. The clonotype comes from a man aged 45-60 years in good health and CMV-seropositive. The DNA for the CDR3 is TGTGCCAGCAGTTTAAACCCAGGAACCGGGGAGCTGTTTTTT. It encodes CASSLNPGTGELFF.